This section outlines one T cell receptor (beta chain) sequence together with its context. The treatment: oral pan-JAK inhibitor, 5-10 mg twice daily. This specimen belongs to a study of CD8+ T cells in alopecia areata. Background on the study: Patients remained on tofacitinib for 6 to 18 months and then went 6 months without it.

cDNA reverse transcribed from extracted RNA served as the sequencing template. TCRdb's copy holds only in-frame clones and misses some; the assay was immunoSEQ multiplex PCR. This table has 100,000 to 120,000 clones, approximately 55% appearing once. Germline CDR1 is SQVTM and CDR2 is ANQGSEA. V dropped 7 bases and J dropped 3 bases, with 13 bases sitting between them. The CDR3 contains 12 residues. This specimen consisted of CD4+ T cells sorted from blood, obtained at week 24, from a patient treated with tofacitinib. The clonotype was recovered from a human donor with alopecia areata. This chain uses TRBV29-1 with TRBJ2-7; D is ambiguous. The CDR3 DNA sequence: TGCAGCGCCTCCACCAACAGCTACGAGCAGTACTTC. It yields the protein CSASTNSYEQYF.